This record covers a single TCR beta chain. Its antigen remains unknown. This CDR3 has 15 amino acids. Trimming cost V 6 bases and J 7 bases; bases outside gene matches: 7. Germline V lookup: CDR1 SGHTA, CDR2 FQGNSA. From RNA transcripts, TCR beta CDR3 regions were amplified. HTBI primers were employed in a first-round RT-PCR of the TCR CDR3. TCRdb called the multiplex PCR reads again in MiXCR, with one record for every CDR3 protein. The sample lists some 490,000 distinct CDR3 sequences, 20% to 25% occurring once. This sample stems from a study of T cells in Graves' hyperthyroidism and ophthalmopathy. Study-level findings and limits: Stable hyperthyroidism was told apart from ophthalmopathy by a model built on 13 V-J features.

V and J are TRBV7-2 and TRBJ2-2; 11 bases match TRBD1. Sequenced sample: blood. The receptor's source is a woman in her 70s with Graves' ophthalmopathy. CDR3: CASRRGTGGDGELFF. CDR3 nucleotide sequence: TGTGCCAGCAGGAGAGGGACAGGGGGGGACGGGGAGCTGTTTTTT.